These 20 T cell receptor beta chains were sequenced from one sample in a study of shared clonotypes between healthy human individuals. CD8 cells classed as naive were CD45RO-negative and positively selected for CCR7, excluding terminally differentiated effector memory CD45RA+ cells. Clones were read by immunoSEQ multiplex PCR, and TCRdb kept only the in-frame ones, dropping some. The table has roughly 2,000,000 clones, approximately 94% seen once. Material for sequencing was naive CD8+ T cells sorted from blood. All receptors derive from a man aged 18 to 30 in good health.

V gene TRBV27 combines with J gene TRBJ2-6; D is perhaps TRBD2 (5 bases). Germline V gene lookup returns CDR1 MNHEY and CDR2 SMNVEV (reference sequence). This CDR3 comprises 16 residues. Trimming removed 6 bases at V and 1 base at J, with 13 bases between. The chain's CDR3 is CASRAPLASGANVLTF. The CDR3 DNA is TGTGCCAGCAGAGCTCCCCTAGCATCTGGGGCCAACGTCCTGACTTTC.

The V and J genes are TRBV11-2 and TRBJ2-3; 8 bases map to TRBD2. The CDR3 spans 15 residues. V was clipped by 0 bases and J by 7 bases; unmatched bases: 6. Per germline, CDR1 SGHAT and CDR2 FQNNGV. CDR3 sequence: CASSLDREGLYTQYF. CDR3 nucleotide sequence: TGTGCCAGCAGCTTAGACCGGGAGGGCCTATATACGCAGTATTTT.

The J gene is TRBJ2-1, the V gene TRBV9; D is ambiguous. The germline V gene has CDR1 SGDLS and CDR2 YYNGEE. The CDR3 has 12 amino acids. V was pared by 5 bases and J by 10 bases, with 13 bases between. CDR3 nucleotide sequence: TGTGCCAGCAGTGATAGGTTTTACGAGCAGTTCTTC. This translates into CASSDRFYEQFF.

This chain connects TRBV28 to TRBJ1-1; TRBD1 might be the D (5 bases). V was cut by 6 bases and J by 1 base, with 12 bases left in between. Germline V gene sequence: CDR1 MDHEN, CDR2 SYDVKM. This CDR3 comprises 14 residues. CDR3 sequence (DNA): TGTGCCAGCAGCCATGCGGGGGGGAACACTGAAGCTTTCTTT. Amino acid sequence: CASSHAGGNTEAFF. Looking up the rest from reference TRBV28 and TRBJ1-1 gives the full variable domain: DVKVTQSSRYLVKRTGEKVFLECVQDMDHENMFWYRQDPGLGLRLIYFSYDVKMKEKGDIPEGYSVSREKKERFSLILESASTNQTSMYLCASSHAGGNTEAFFGQGTRLTVV.

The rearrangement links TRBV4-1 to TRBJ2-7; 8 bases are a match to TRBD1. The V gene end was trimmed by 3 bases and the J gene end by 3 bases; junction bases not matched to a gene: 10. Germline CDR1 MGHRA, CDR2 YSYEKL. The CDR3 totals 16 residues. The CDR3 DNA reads TGCGCCAGCAGCCATCCTTCCGGGACAGGTCTCTACGAGCAGTACTTC. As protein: CASSHPSGTGLYEQYF.

The CDR3 DNA reads TGTGCCAGCAGCTTAGTTCAAGCGCCTATCACAGATACGCAGTATTTT. Translation: CASSLVQAPITDTQYF. The rearrangement uses TRBV7-6 and TRBJ2-3, with D uncertain. The ends were cut back, 1 base at V and 2 bases at J, with 13 bases in the middle. Per germline, CDR1 SGHVS and CDR2 FNYEAQ. The CDR3 totals 16 residues.

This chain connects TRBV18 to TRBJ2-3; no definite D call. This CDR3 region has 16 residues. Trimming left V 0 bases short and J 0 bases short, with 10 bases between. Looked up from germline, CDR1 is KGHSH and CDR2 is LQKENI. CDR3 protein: CASSPPAATSTDTQYF. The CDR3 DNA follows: TGTGCCAGCTCACCACCGGCAGCGACTAGCACAGATACGCAGTATTTT.

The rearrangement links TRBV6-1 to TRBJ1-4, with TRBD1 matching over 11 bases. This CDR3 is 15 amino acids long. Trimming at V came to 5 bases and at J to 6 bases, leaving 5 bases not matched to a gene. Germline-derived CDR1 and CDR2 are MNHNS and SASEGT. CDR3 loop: CASSSRTGGYEKLFF. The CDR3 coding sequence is TGTGCCAGCAGTTCCCGGACAGGGGGCTATGAAAAACTGTTTTTT.

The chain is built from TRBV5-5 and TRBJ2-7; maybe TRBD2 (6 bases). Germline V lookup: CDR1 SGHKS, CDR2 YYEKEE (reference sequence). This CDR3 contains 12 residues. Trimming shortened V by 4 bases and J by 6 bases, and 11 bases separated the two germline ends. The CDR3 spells CASSPWGLEQYF. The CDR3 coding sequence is TGTGCCAGCAGCCCCTGGGGACTCGAGCAGTACTTC.

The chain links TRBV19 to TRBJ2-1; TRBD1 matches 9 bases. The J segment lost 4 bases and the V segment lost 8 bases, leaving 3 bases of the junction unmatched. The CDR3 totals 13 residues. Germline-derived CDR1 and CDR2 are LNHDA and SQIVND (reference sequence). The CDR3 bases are TGTGCCAGTTCCGGGACAGGGTACAATGAGCAGTTCTTC. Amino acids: CASSGTGYNEQFF.

CDR3 coding DNA: TGTGCCAGCAGCGCTTTGGCGAAATCCTACAATGAGCAGTTCTTC. Its translation is CASSALAKSYNEQFF. The genes are TRBV6-4 and TRBJ2-1, with no clear D. The CDR3 runs to 15 residues. Germline values: CDR1 MRHNA, CDR2 SNTAGT. Trimming left V 6 bases short and J 1 base short, with 13 bases between.

The CDR3 loop reads CASSRLAGGEYNEQFF. CDR3 in DNA: TGTGCCAGCAGTAGACTAGCGGGGGGCGAATACAATGAGCAGTTCTTC. V gene TRBV7-2 combines with J gene TRBJ2-1, with 13 bases matching TRBD2. CDR3 length: 16 residues. Trimming took 6 bases from V and 4 from J; bases not matched to a gene: 6. Germline V gene data show CDR1 as SGHTA and CDR2 as FQGNSA.

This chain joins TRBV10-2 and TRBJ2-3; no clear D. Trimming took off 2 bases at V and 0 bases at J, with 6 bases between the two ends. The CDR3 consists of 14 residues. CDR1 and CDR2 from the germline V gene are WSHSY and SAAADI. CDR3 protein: CASSEGPSTDTQYF. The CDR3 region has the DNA TGCGCCAGCAGTGAGGGCCCGAGCACAGATACGCAGTATTTT.

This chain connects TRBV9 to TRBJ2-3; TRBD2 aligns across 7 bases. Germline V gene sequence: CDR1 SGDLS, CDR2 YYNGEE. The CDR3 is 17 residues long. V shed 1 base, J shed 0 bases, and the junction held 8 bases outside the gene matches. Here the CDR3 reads CASSVTSAPFSTDTQYF. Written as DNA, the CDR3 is TGTGCCAGCAGCGTAACTAGCGCCCCTTTTAGCACAGATACGCAGTATTTT.

This CDR3 reads CASSPNHASGGADSTDTQYF. Here the CDR3 DNA reads TGCGCCAGCAGCCCCAACCATGCTAGCGGGGGGGCCGATAGCACAGATACGCAGTATTTT. This sequence joins TRBV5-1 and TRBJ2-3; TRBD2 matches 12 bases. The CDR3 runs to 20 residues. Looked up from germline, CDR1 is SGHRS and CDR2 is YFSETQ. V gave up 4 bases and J gave up 0 bases; unmatched junction bases: 15.

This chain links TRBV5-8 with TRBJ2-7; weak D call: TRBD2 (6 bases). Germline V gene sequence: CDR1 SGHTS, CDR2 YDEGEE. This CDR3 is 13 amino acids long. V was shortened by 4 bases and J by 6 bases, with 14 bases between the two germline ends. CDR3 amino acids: CASSTGTPREQYF. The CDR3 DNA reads TGTGCCAGCAGCACCGGGACTCCTCGCGAGCAGTACTTC.

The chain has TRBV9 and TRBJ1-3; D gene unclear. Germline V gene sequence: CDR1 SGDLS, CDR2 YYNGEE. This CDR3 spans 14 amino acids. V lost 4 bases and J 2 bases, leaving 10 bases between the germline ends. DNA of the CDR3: TGTGCCAGCAGCCCGGGGAGTACTGGAAACACCATATATTTT. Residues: CASSPGSTGNTIYF.

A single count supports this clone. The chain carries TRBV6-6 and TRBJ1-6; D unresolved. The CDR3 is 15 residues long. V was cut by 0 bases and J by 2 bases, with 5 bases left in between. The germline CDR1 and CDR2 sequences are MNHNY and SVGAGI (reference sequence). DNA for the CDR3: TGTGCCAGCAGTTACTCCGACACCTATAATTCACCCCTCCACTTT. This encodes CASSYSDTYNSPLHF.

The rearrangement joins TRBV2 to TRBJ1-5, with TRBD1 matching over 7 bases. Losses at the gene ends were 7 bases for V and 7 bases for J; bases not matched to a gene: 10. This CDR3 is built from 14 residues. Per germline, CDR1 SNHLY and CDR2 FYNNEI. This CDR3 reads CASKGPQGGQPQHF. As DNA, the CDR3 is TGTGCCAGCAAGGGACCCCAGGGGGGACAGCCCCAGCATTTT.

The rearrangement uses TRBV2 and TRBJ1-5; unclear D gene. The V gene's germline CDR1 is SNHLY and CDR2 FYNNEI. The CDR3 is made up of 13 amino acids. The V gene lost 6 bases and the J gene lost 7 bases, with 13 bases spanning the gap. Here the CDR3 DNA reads TGTGCCAGCAGGGACGAGTCGGGACAGCCCCAGCATTTT. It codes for CASRDESGQPQHF.